A selection of T cell receptor beta chains follows, all from one sample in a study of Ad26.COV2.S vaccination and SARS-CoV-2 variants. This table comes from immunoSEQ multiplex PCR, and its TCRdb copy is limited to in-frame clones, with some not included. The repertoire consists of about 350,000 clones, with around 89% occurring once and the leading ten covering roughly 5%. This sample comprised peripheral blood, obtained in a trial of Ad26.COV2.S vaccine versus placebo. The origin of the receptors is a person between 18 and 60 years old who received the Ad26.COV2.S COVID-19 vaccine or a placebo. Each CDR3 is given with its conserved first and last residue. Each record gives: V gene, J gene, clone size, D gene, CDR3 DNA, CDR3 protein. A D gene is named only where the DNA matches it firmly. A clone size is listed for some rows: how often the clone was seen (once, few, many), or a class if it is expanded.

TRBV24-1	TRBJ1-6	NA	NA	TGTGCCACCAGCACAGGGCCGGATTCACCCCTCCACTTT	CATSTGPDSPLHF
TRBV19	TRBJ1-4	NA	NA	TGTGCCACCGGACTGCGGGGGGGAACTAATGAAAAACTGTTTTTT	CATGLRGGTNEKLFF
TRBV7-6	TRBJ1-3	NA	TRBD1	TGTGCCAGCAGCTCTCGAGGGGGCCGTTTCCCCTCTGGAAACACCATATATTTT	CASSSRGGRFPSGNTIYF
TRBV25-1	TRBJ2-7	NA	NA	TGTGCCAGCAGTGAATTCGGCTACGAGCAGTACTTC	CASSEFGYEQYF
TRBV1	TRBJ1-6	NA	NA	TGCACCAGCAGCCCCCCGGGCAAAAGCTCCTATAATTCACCCCTCCACTTT	CTSSPPGKSSYNSPLHF
TRBV29-1	TRBJ1-2	few	TRBD1	TGCAGCGCTGGACAGGACTATGGCTACACCTTC	CSAGQDYGYTF
TRBV18	TRBJ2-5	NA	NA	TGTGCCAGCTCACCGGGGCTTATAGAGACCCAGTACTTC	CASSPGLIETQYF
TRBV27	TRBJ1-1	once	NA	TGTGCCAGCAGTCCCCAAGGACAGTTTATCACTGAAGCTTTCTTT	CASSPQGQFITEAFF
TRBV7-9	TRBJ2-2	NA	NA	TGTGCCAGCAGCTACGTCATGTGGCCAACCGGGGAGCTGTTTTTT	CASSYVMWPTGELFF
TRBV11-2	TRBJ1-3	NA	NA	TGTGCCAGCAGCTTAGTTGTCTCTGGAAACACCATATATTTT	CASSLVVSGNTIYF
TRBV7-9	TRBJ2-1	NA	TRBD1	TGTGCCAGCAGGCCCAACAGGGGGCGATCCTACAATGAGCAGTTCTTC	CASRPNRGRSYNEQFF
TRBV12-3/TRBV12-4	TRBJ1-2	once	NA	TGTGCCAGCAGTTCCGGGACGGACTATGGCTACACCTTC	CASSSGTDYGYTF
TRBV27	TRBJ2-7	few	NA	TGTGCCAGCAGTTCGCCAAACGAGCAGTACTTC	CASSSPNEQYF
TRBV5-1	TRBJ2-7	NA	NA	TGCGCCAGCAGCCCCCCGGGACCACCCTACGAGCAGTACTTC	CASSPPGPPYEQYF
TRBV5-5	TRBJ1-6	NA	NA	TGTGCCAGCAGCTTGTTGGGGTCTACCCTCCACTTT	CASSLLGSTLHF
TRBV7-2	TRBJ2-5	NA	TRBD2	TGTGCCAGCAGCTTAGCGGCTAGCGGGGCCCCGGAGACCCAGTACTTC	CASSLAASGAPETQYF
TRBV5-1	TRBJ2-1	NA	NA	TGCGCCAGCAGCTTGGGTAGGACTACCCGAGGTTACAATGAGCAGTTCTTC	CASSLGRTTRGYNEQFF
TRBV7-9	TRBJ2-1	NA	TRBD2	TGTGCCAGCAGCCCGGGCGGGGGTGGAGAGCAGTTCTTC	CASSPGGGGEQFF
TRBV5-1	TRBJ2-7	NA	TRBD1	TGCGCCAGCAGCTTCCCCGACAGGGTCTACGAGCAGTACTTC	CASSFPDRVYEQYF
TRBV11-2	TRBJ2-7	NA	TRBD2	TGTGCCAGCAGCCGATCTACGGGACTAGCCTACGAGCAGTACTTC	CASSRSTGLAYEQYF
TRBV3-1/TRBV3-2	TRBJ2-5	once	NA	TGTGCCAGCAGCCGAGGGATCGAAGAGACCCAGTACTTC	CASSRGIEETQYF
TRBV19	TRBJ2-5	NA	NA	TGTGCCAGTAGTAGGGTGGCTGACGGGGAGACCCAGTACTTC	CASSRVADGETQYF
TRBV19	TRBJ1-1	once	TRBD1	TGTGCCAGTAGTGACAGGGGGGATAACACTGAAGCTTTCTTT	CASSDRGDNTEAFF
TRBV19	TRBJ2-1	NA	NA	TGTGCCAGTAGGACGGTCTGGAGCTCCTACAATGAGCAGTTCTTC	CASRTVWSSYNEQFF
TRBV6-2/TRBV6-3	TRBJ2-5	NA	NA	TGTGCCAGCAGTTACCAAGTTCTGGCGGGGGCACTCGAGACCCAGTACTTC	CASSYQVLAGALETQYF
TRBV6-5	TRBJ2-7	NA	TRBD2	TGTGCCGTCGGGAGGGTTGGGAGTCTGGCCTACGAGCAGTACTTC	CAVGRVGSLAYEQYF
TRBV19	TRBJ2-1	NA	NA	TGTGCCAGTAGTATCTTGGGCCGATACAATGAGCAGTTCTTC	CASSILGRYNEQFF
TRBV2	TRBJ1-2	NA	NA	TGTGCCAGCAAGCGGCAGGTTGATGGCTACACCTTC	CASKRQVDGYTF
TRBV19	TRBJ2-1	NA	TRBD2	TGTGCCAGTAGTAGGGGACTAGTGGGCTACAATGAGCAGTTCTTC	CASSRGLVGYNEQFF
TRBV27	TRBJ2-2	NA	NA	TGTGCCAGCAGAAAGGACGGTCGATGGGGCGGGGAGCTGTTTTTT	CASRKDGRWGGELFF
TRBV28	TRBJ2-2	NA	TRBD2	TGTGCCAGCAGTCACTCCCGTAGGGACTATCGAGACACCGGGGAGCTGTTTTTT	CASSHSRRDYRDTGELFF